The rows below give T cell receptor beta chains drawn from one sample of a study of beta chain features in type 1 diabetes. The protocol was immunoSEQ multiplex PCR, while the TCRdb copy is restricted to in-frame clones and leaves out a portion. The sample carries roughly 160,000 clones, 6.5% to 8.5% recorded once. The sequenced material came from central memory CD4+ T cells from blood. The receptor source for this set is a man aged 18 to 30 with type 1 diabetes. CDR3s include the opening cysteine and the closing phenylalanine or tryptophan. D genes are given only for firm matches. Clone size is shown for a subset of rows, as once, few, many or a class of expanded clone.

V gene,D gene,clone size,J gene,CDR3 DNA,CDR3 protein
TRBV5-8,.,few,TRBJ2-5,TGTGCCAGCAGCCTCAGGGGACGTAACCAAGAGACCCAGTACTTC,CASSLRGRNQETQYF
TRBV28,TRBD1,few,TRBJ1-2,TGTGCCAGCAGTGGGACAGGGGGTTACTATGGCTACACCTTC,CASSGTGGYYGYTF
TRBV2,TRBD1,.,TRBJ2-7,TGTGCCAGCAGTCGGGACAGGGCCCGCGAGCAGTACTTC,CASSRDRAREQYF
TRBV6-6,TRBD1,.,TRBJ1-6,TGTGCCAGCAGTTATCCCGGACAGGGGGGATCACCCCTCCACTTT,CASSYPGQGGSPLHF
TRBV30,TRBD2,few,TRBJ2-1,TGTGCCTGGCACAGGCCGGGACTAGCGGGAGGCATCAATGAGCAGTTCTTC,CAWHRPGLAGGINEQFF
TRBV7-2,.,.,TRBJ2-1,TGTGCCAGCAGCCCGGGACTCGACAATGAGCAGTTCTTC,CASSPGLDNEQFF
TRBV4-2,.,.,TRBJ1-1,TGTGCCAGCAGCCATCGAGGGGACAAAGCTTTCTTT,CASSHRGDKAFF
TRBV27,.,.,TRBJ2-1,TGTGCCAGCAGTGTCGCAGGAAACCGATACAATGAGCAGTTCTTC,CASSVAGNRYNEQFF
TRBV25-1,TRBD2,few,TRBJ2-7,TGTGCCAGCACTAGCGGGACTGGGTACGAGCAGTACTTC,CASTSGTGYEQYF
TRBV4-3,TRBD2,.,TRBJ2-3,TGCGCCAGCAGCCAAGATATGGCGGGGGGGCCAGATACGCAGTATTTT,CASSQDMAGGPDTQYF
TRBV18,.,few,TRBJ1-6,TGTGCCAGCTCACCAACGGAAGGGAGTGGGAATTCACCCCTCCACTTT,CASSPTEGSGNSPLHF
TRBV19,TRBD2,many,TRBJ2-1,TGTGCCAGTAGCCGTAGCGGGAGAGCCTACAATGAGCAGTTCTTC,CASSRSGRAYNEQFF
TRBV28,.,few,TRBJ1-2,TGTGCCAGCAGCGGACTGAGCTACACCTTC,CASSGLSYTF
TRBV30,TRBD1,.,TRBJ1-1,TGTGCCTGGAGTGTACAGGGGCGAGCTTTCTTT,CAWSVQGRAFF
TRBV30,TRBD1,few,TRBJ1-5,TGTGCCTGGAGTGTACCCCGGACAGGGGCTAGCAATCAGCCCCAGCATTTT,CAWSVPRTGASNQPQHF
TRBV4-2,TRBD1,.,TRBJ2-7,TGTGCCAGCAGCCCGGGACAGTTCACCTACGAGCAGTACTTC,CASSPGQFTYEQYF
TRBV7-2,TRBD1,.,TRBJ2-5,TGTGCCAGCACCCACCAGACAACCCGGACAGGAGGTGAGACCCAGTACTTC,CASTHQTTRTGGETQYF
TRBV5-1,.,.,TRBJ2-2,TGCGCCAGCAGCTTGATTTCGGAGTCCGGGGAGCTGTTTTTT,CASSLISESGELFF
TRBV4-1,TRBD1,.,TRBJ2-2,TGCGCCAGCAGCCCCGGACAGGGGCGGACCGGGGAGCTGTTTTTT,CASSPGQGRTGELFF
TRBV10-1,.,few,TRBJ1-5,TGCGCCAGCAGTGAGTCGTTGGAGCAGCCCCAGCATTTT,CASSESLEQPQHF
TRBV15,TRBD2,few,TRBJ2-1,TGTGCCACCAGAGGGACTAGCGGGAGCGCCTACAATGAGCAGTTCTTC,CATRGTSGSAYNEQFF
TRBV11-2,TRBD2,few,TRBJ2-2,TGTGCCAGCAGCTTACGTCAACTAGCGGGCACCGGGGAGCTGTTTTTT,CASSLRQLAGTGELFF
TRBV15,.,few,TRBJ2-5,TGTGCCACCAGCAGAGACGAAGAGACCCAGTACTTC,CATSRDEETQYF
TRBV5-4,.,few,TRBJ2-2,TGTGCCAGCAGCTTGTGGTTGGCGGGGAACACCGGGGAGCTGTTTTTT,CASSLWLAGNTGELFF
TRBV30,TRBD2,few,TRBJ2-4,TGTGCCTGGAGTGGTAGCGGGGGGCCCTTAAACATTCAGTACTTC,CAWSGSGGPLNIQYF
TRBV6-6,.,.,TRBJ2-2,TGTGCCAGCAGGGTAGACACCGGGGAGCTGTTTTTT,CASRVDTGELFF
TRBV6-1,.,.,TRBJ1-2,TGTGCCAGCAGGAGAGGACATGACTATGGCTACACCTTC,CASRRGHDYGYTF
TRBV2,.,.,TRBJ2-1,TGTGCCAGCAGTTCCGTAACTAATTACAATGAGCAGTTCTTC,CASSSVTNYNEQFF
TRBV29-1,.,.,TRBJ1-2,TGCAGCGTTGTCAGGGCCTATGGCTACACCTTC,CSVVRAYGYTF
TRBV21-1,.,few,TRBJ2-3,TGTGCCAGCAGCAAGGGGACTAGCGGCGCCGGTGACACGCAGTATTTT,CASSKGTSGAGDTQYF
TRBV5-6,TRBD2,many,TRBJ2-5,TGTGCCAGCAGCTTGGGGACTAGCAGGGGCGAGACCCAGTACTTC,CASSLGTSRGETQYF
TRBV5-1,TRBD1,few,TRBJ1-3,TGCGCCAGCAGCTTGGCTCCGACAGGGCTCTCTGGAAACACCATATATTTT,CASSLAPTGLSGNTIYF
TRBV6-1,TRBD2,.,TRBJ2-1,TGTGCCAGCACCTCCGGGACTAGGGGCTCCAATGAGCAGTTCTTC,CASTSGTRGSNEQFF
TRBV29-1,.,.,TRBJ1-1,TGCAGCGTTTACAGACCCCTGAACACTGAAGCTTTCTTT,CSVYRPLNTEAFF
TRBV4-3,TRBD2,few,TRBJ2-3,TGCGCCAGCAGCCCCCGTCTAGCGGGGGGCACAGATACGCAGTATTTT,CASSPRLAGGTDTQYF
TRBV10-2,.,few,TRBJ1-5,TGCGCCAGCATTAAGGGGAATCAGCCCCAGCATTTT,CASIKGNQPQHF
TRBV28,TRBD1,few,TRBJ2-5,TGTGCCAGCTTAGGGACAGGGGGTAGCCAGTACTTC,CASLGTGGSQYF
TRBV5-1,.,few,TRBJ1-1,TGCGCCAGCAGCTTGGGAGGGAACCTTGGGACTGAAGCTTTCTTT,CASSLGGNLGTEAFF
TRBV25-1,.,.,TRBJ2-7,TGTGCCAGCAGTGACGGGACTTCCTACGAGCAGTACTTC,CASSDGTSYEQYF
TRBV4-3,TRBD1,few,TRBJ2-7,TGCGCCAGCAGCCAACCCGGGACAGGGTTCCACGAGCAGTACTTC,CASSQPGTGFHEQYF
TRBV7-9,.,few,TRBJ2-7,TGTGCCAGCAGAAGGGAGGCGGGCTCCTACGAGCAGTACTTC,CASRREAGSYEQYF
TRBV6-6,.,.,TRBJ1-2,TGTGCCAGCAGTTACTCGGCAGGGGAGAGCGGCTACACCTTC,CASSYSAGESGYTF
TRBV10-2,TRBD2,.,TRBJ2-7,TGCGCCAGCACTACTGGGACTAGTAACTCCTACGAGCAGTACTTC,CASTTGTSNSYEQYF
TRBV9,.,.,TRBJ2-3,TGTGCCAGCAGCGTTAGTCCCATTAGCACAGATACGCAGTATTTT,CASSVSPISTDTQYF
TRBV4-1,.,few,TRBJ1-2,TGCGCCAGCAGCCAAGAAAGGGGGATCCTTTATGGCTACACCTTC,CASSQERGILYGYTF
TRBV28,.,many,TRBJ2-3,TGTGCCAGCGGCCGGGGAGATACGCAGTATTTT,CASGRGDTQYF
TRBV28,.,.,TRBJ1-2,TGTGCCAGCGGGGGGGAGCGTTATGGCTACACCTTC,CASGGERYGYTF
TRBV7-2,.,.,TRBJ2-4,TGTGCCAGCAGCTTAATAGTGACAGGGACTAACATTCAGTACTTC,CASSLIVTGTNIQYF
TRBV7-9,.,.,TRBJ1-1,TGTGCCAGCAGCTTAGAATCTCGACTCACTGAAGCTTTCTTT,CASSLESRLTEAFF